A single sample is the source of the 19 T cell receptor beta chains below, sequenced in a study of T cells in Graves' hyperthyroidism and ophthalmopathy. TCR beta CDR3 region amplification was performed from RNA transcripts. HTBI primers were used for first-round RT-PCR of the TCR CDR3. TCRdb used MiXCR to reprocess the multiplex PCR reads, holding one entry per CDR3 protein. Here the sample spans about 770,000 distinct CDR3 sequences, around a sixth being singletons. Sequenced input: blood. Every receptor here comes from a woman between 50 and 59 years old with Graves' hyperthyroidism that later progressed to Graves' ophthalmopathy.

The V gene is TRBV15, the J gene TRBJ2-1, with 9 bases fitting TRBD1. This CDR3 is 15 amino acids long. CDR1 is LNHNV and CDR2 is YYDKDF in the germline V gene (reference sequence). Trimming cost V 3 bases and J 5 bases; bases outside gene matches: 5. The CDR3 loop reads CATSSPGQGNNEQFF. The DNA of the CDR3 is TGTGCCACCAGCAGTCCGGGACAGGGAAACAATGAGCAGTTCTTC.

This clonotype was picked up many times. This rearrangement joins TRBV3-1 to TRBJ2-1, with no clear D. V was shortened by 1 base and J by 1 base, with 5 bases between the two germline ends. The CDR3 runs to 14 residues. Germline assignment: CDR1 LGHDT and CDR2 YNNKEL (reference sequence). In DNA, the CDR3 is TGTGCCAGCAGCCAAGGACCGTCCTACAATGAGCAGTTCTTC. This codes for CASSQGPSYNEQFF.

J is TRBJ2-3 and V is TRBV20-1; 7 bases fit TRBD2. This CDR3 has 16 amino acids. V was clipped by 4 bases and J by 5 bases; unmatched bases: 15. Per germline, CDR1 DFQATT and CDR2 SNEGSKA (reference sequence). CDR3 in amino acids: CSANIGSGASGDTQYF. The CDR3 DNA reads as TGCAGTGCTAATATCGGTAGTGGGGCTAGCGGAGATACGCAGTATTTT.

To note about this clonotype: This may be a read error: a much more frequent sequence differs by one nucleotide. CDR3 in DNA: TGTGCCAGCAGTGAAGGGTCCTCTGGGGCCAACGTCCTGACTTTC. Residues: CASSEGSSGANVLTF. The chain joins TRBV2 to TRBJ2-6; D is unresolved. Germline assignment: CDR1 SNHLY and CDR2 FYNNEI. Trimming took off 1 base at V and 0 bases at J, with 4 bases between the two ends. This CDR3 spans 15 amino acids.

V and J are TRBV9 and TRBJ1-1; no firm D call. Trimming cost V 0 bases and J 7 bases, with 16 bases left between them. The CDR3 extends over 15 amino acids. Germline lookup yields CDR1 SGDLS and CDR2 YYNGEE. CDR3 nucleotides: TGTGCCAGCAGCGTAGAGTCGCGGGGAGCCGATGAAGCTTTCTTT. Residues: CASSVESRGADEAFF.

This clonotype was counted a few times. The genes are TRBV5-1 and TRBJ2-7; 11 nucleotides align to TRBD2. CDR1 SGHRS and CDR2 YFSETQ come from the germline V gene. The CDR3 sequence is 15 residues long. V gave up 0 bases and J gave up 3 bases; unmatched junction bases: 2. The CDR3 sequence is CASSLGGLAGYEQYF. Here the CDR3 DNA reads TGCGCCAGCAGCTTGGGAGGACTAGCGGGCTACGAGCAGTACTTC.

The chain uses TRBV6-1 and TRBJ2-7; the D gene is possibly TRBD2 (7 bases). Germline V lookup: CDR1 MNHNS, CDR2 SASEGT. The length of the CDR3 is 15 residues. V was cut by 7 bases and J by 4 bases, with 20 bases left in between. The CDR3 region has the DNA TGTGCCAGCACCTCACCGCGGGGGCGTAAGTACGAGCAGTACTTC. Its protein is CASTSPRGRKYEQYF.

This chain uses TRBV20-1 with TRBJ2-3; D is possibly TRBD1 (6 bases). Germline-derived CDR1 and CDR2 are DFQATT and SNEGSKA (reference sequence). The V and J ends lost 5 bases and 0 bases respectively, with 9 bases between them. This CDR3 comprises 13 residues. This CDR3 is CSAWGPSTDTQYF. In DNA form, the CDR3 reads TGCAGTGCTTGGGGGCCTAGCACAGATACGCAGTATTTT.

This clonotype appeared a few times. The chain employs TRBV2 and TRBJ1-2; D is ambiguous. CDR1 is SNHLY and CDR2 is FYNNEI in the germline V gene. The V and J ends lost 4 bases and 8 bases respectively, with 17 bases between them. The CDR3 sequence is 14 residues long. Written as DNA, the CDR3 is TGTGCCAGCAGTGCCGGTACATCGTTGCGGGGCTACACCTTC. As protein: CASSAGTSLRGYTF.

The chain is built from TRBV20-1 and TRBJ1-2, with D uncertain. Trimming took 7 bases from V and 5 from J, leaving 14 bases between them. The CDR3 sequence is 12 residues long. Germline V gene data show CDR1 as DFQATT and CDR2 as SNEGSKA (reference sequence). Here the CDR3 DNA reads TGCAGTGTCCCCTCGCGGGGATATGGCTACACCTTC. Residues: CSVPSRGYGYTF.

This clonotype was seen a few times. The genes are TRBV7-9 and TRBJ2-7; either TRBD1 or TRBD2 may supply D (5 bases each). The germline gives CDR1 SEHNR, CDR2 FQNEAQ (reference sequence). There are 14 residues in the CDR3. The V gene lost 4 bases and the J gene lost 3 bases, with 13 bases spanning the gap. The chain's CDR3 is CASSSPGTYYEQYF. The DNA of the CDR3 is TGTGCCAGCAGCTCCCCCGGGACCTACTACGAGCAGTACTTC.

V gene TRBV29-1 combines with J gene TRBJ1-2, with 10 bases matching TRBD1. CDR1 is SQVTM, CDR2 ANQGSEA, per germline. V shed 7 bases, J shed 6 bases, and the junction held 5 bases outside the gene matches. The CDR3 loop spans 12 amino acids. CDR3 coding DNA: TGCAGCGGGGACAGGGGCAGGGATGGCTACACCTTC. Translating it yields CSGDRGRDGYTF.

There are a few counts of this clonotype. This sequence joins TRBV13 and TRBJ2-5; D is undetermined. Looked up from germline, CDR1 is PRHDT and CDR2 is FYEKMQ (reference sequence). This CDR3 contains 12 residues. Deletions cut 5 bases from V and 5 bases from J, with 9 bases between. The CDR3 loop is CASSPPDETQYF. The CDR3 nucleotides read TGTGCCAGCAGCCCACCCGACGAGACCCAGTACTTC.

This chain uses TRBV7-9 with TRBJ1-2; D may be TRBD1 (5 bases). Trimming pared 5 bases from V and 5 bases from J, leaving 18 bases between. The germline CDR1 and CDR2 sequences are SEHNR and FQNEAQ (reference sequence). The CDR3 has 15 residues. CDR3 DNA: TGTGCCAGCAGCGCAACGCAGGAGGGGCATTATGGCTACACCTTC. Its protein product is CASSATQEGHYGYTF.

This clonotype was found a few times. The chain couples TRBV7-2 to TRBJ2-2; D is unresolved. The CDR3 is made up of 14 amino acids. V dropped 1 base and J dropped 7 bases, with 10 bases sitting between them. Germline CDR1 SGHTA, CDR2 FQGNSA. This CDR3 is CASSLVRVGGELFF. The CDR3 DNA reads TGTGCCAGCAGCTTAGTCAGAGTAGGCGGGGAGCTGTTTTTT.

This clonotype has a handful of counts. V usage is TRBV6-1 and J usage is TRBJ2-1; D is perhaps TRBD2 (6 bases). The length of the CDR3 is 15 residues. The V gene lost 5 bases and the J gene lost 1 base, with 12 bases spanning the gap. Per the germline V gene, CDR1 is MNHNS and CDR2 is SASEGT. Here the CDR3 reads CASSYGLASYNEQFF. Written as DNA, the CDR3 is TGTGCCAGCAGTTATGGTCTAGCGTCCTACAATGAGCAGTTCTTC.

This clonotype was picked up one time. The rearrangement uses TRBV12-3 or TRBV12-4 and TRBJ1-3, with 11 bases matching TRBD1. Losses at the gene ends were 5 bases for V and 4 bases for J; bases not matched to a gene: 4. The CDR3 length is 15 residues. The CDR3 here is CASSQRDRGGNTIYF. The CDR3 DNA reads as TGTGCCAGCAGTCAAAGGGACAGGGGGGGAAACACCATATATTTT.

The V gene is TRBV3-1, the J gene TRBJ2-5; 8 bases align to TRBD1. Germline trimming cut 4 bases from V and 4 bases from J; bases unmatched to any gene: 11. The CDR3 loop spans 16 amino acids. Looked up from germline, CDR1 is LGHDT and CDR2 is YNNKEL (reference sequence). CDR3 protein: CASSRRVTGGRETQYF. DNA for the CDR3: TGTGCCAGCAGCCGTCGTGTAACAGGGGGTCGAGAGACCCAGTACTTC.

CDR3 nucleotides: TGCGCCAGCAGCCAGGACAGGGTAGACAATGAGCAGTTCTTC. Amino acid sequence: CASSQDRVDNEQFF. The V call is TRBV10-1, the J call TRBJ2-1; 8 positions agree with TRBD1. Germline V gene data show CDR1 as WNHNN and CDR2 as SYGVQD (reference sequence). Trimming removed 6 bases from V and 5 bases from J; junction bases left unmatched: 6. This CDR3 comprises 14 residues.